This TCR beta chain is from a study of patients and donors after allogeneic stem cell transplantation. Looked up from germline, CDR1 is SGHTS and CDR2 is YDEGEE. Trimming left V 3 bases short and J 12 bases short, with 16 bases between. The CDR3 is 14 residues long. MiXCR, applied by TCRdb to the RT-PCR reads, yields one record per CDR3 protein. The repertoire holds approximately 150,000 distinct CDR3 sequences, with about 30% as singletons. The receptor comes from a human donor who was either an allogeneic HSCT recipient or a stem cell or donor lymphocyte infusion donor (not recorded which). It is not recorded whose cells these are; they may come from a transplant donor. The sequenced material came from blood, either unsorted or a sorted T cell fraction (not recorded which). V and J are TRBV5-8 and TRBJ1-6, with a possible D match to TRBD1 (6 bases). DNA for the CDR3: TGTGCCAGCAGCTACAGGGCTCGTGAGTTACCCCTCCACTTT. Translation gives CASSYRARELPLHF. The entire variable domain, with the rest obtained from reference TRBV5-8 and TRBJ1-6, is as follows: EAGVTQSPTHLIKTRGQQATLRCSPISGHTSVYWYQQALGLGLQFLLWYDEGEERNRGNFPPRFSGRQFPNYSSELNVNALELEDSALYLCASSYRARELPLHFGNGTRLTVT.